Listed here are 20 T cell receptor beta chains from one sample, sequenced in a study of shared clonotypes between healthy human individuals. This table comes from immunoSEQ multiplex PCR, and its TCRdb copy is limited to in-frame clones, with some not included. The data show a few million clones, roughly nine tenths seen once. The sample comprised naive CD4+ T cells sorted from blood. Subset given: CD45RA+ positively selected. The receptor source for this set is a man aged 18 to 29 in good health.

This chain connects TRBV27 to TRBJ2-2; a possible D gene is TRBD1 (6 bases). Looked up from germline, CDR1 is MNHEY and CDR2 is SMNVEV (reference sequence). With 6 bases removed from V and 7 bases from J, the gap between germline ends came to 12 bases. This CDR3 has 13 residues. As DNA, the CDR3 is TGTGCCAGCAGCGTTCAGGGGATCGGGGAGCTGTTTTTT. This codes for CASSVQGIGELFF.

This chain links TRBV15 with TRBJ1-1; 9 positions match TRBD1. CDR3 size: 14 residues. Germline CDR1 reads LNHNV; CDR2 reads YYDKDF (reference sequence). The V segment lost 5 bases and the J segment 6 bases; nucleotides outside the gene matches: 7. The CDR3 region is CATSRGQGKAEAFF. In nucleotides, the CDR3 is TGTGCCACCAGCCGCGGACAGGGGAAAGCTGAAGCTTTCTTT. The variable domain in full, completed from reference TRBV15 and TRBJ1-1, reads DAMVIQNPRYQVTQFGKPVTLSCSQTLNHNVMYWYQQKSSQAPKLLFHYYDKDFNNEADTPDNFQSRRPNTSFCFLDIRSPGLGDTAMYLCATSRGQGKAEAFFGQGTRLTVV.

In this sample, this clone turned up once. The J gene is TRBJ2-3, the V gene TRBV6-5; 7 positions match TRBD1. V trimming: 4 bases; J trimming: 3 bases; junction bases outside the gene matches: 1. This CDR3 contains 13 residues. From germline, CDR1 is MNHEY and CDR2 SVGAGI. In nucleotides, the CDR3 is TGTGCCAGCAGTTCACAGGGGACAGATACGCAGTATTTT. Translating it yields CASSSQGTDTQYF.

This clone was recorded only once. This chain connects TRBV28 to TRBJ1-6; a weak D match, TRBD1 (5 bases). Trimming cost V 9 bases and J 6 bases, with 21 bases left between them. The length of the CDR3 is 16 residues. Germline V gene sequence: CDR1 MDHEN, CDR2 SYDVKM. The CDR3 loop is CASENSDSLPNSPLHF. The DNA of the CDR3 is TGTGCCAGTGAAAACTCCGACAGCCTCCCTAATTCACCCCTCCACTTT.

This chain links TRBV30 with TRBJ1-1; D ambiguous. The CDR3 spans 16 residues. Germline V CDR1 and CDR2: GTSNPN, SVGIG (reference sequence). Trimming shortened V by 1 base and J by 3 bases, and 18 bases separated the two germline ends. CDR3 residues: CAWSGGKGRSDTEAFF. Written as DNA, the CDR3 is TGTGCCTGGAGTGGCGGCAAGGGTCGTTCTGACACTGAAGCTTTCTTT.

This chain uses TRBV10-3 with TRBJ2-5; a weak D match, TRBD1 (5 bases). Germline V gene sequence: CDR1 ENHRY, CDR2 SYGVKD. The V end lost 6 bases, the J end lost 1 base, and 9 bases lay between the germline ends. The CDR3 spans 13 residues. CDR3 in amino acids: CAIRRTPQETQYF. The CDR3 region has the DNA TGTGCCATCAGAAGGACACCCCAAGAGACCCAGTACTTC.

This chain connects TRBV28 to TRBJ1-2; 9 bases map to TRBD1. V shed 3 bases, J shed 2 bases, and the junction held 4 bases outside the gene matches. Germline V gene data show CDR1 as MDHEN and CDR2 as SYDVKM. This CDR3 region has 15 residues. DNA of the CDR3: TGTGCCAGCAGTTTGGGGGGGACAGGGAACTATGGCTACACCTTC. Amino acids: CASSLGGTGNYGYTF.

Remarks on this clone: This sample includes further DNA sequences coding for the same CDR3. V is TRBV4-3 and J is TRBJ2-3, with D unclear. Germline values: CDR1 LGHNA, CDR2 YSLEER. The V end was cut by 0 bases, the J end by 5 bases, with 0 bases between. The CDR3 loop spans 11 amino acids. Here the CDR3 DNA reads TGCGCCAGCAGCCAAGAAGATACGCAGTATTTT. This translates into CASSQEDTQYF.

The genes are TRBV4-1 and TRBJ1-6; no firm D call. Germline CDR1 reads MGHRA; CDR2 reads YSYEKL. The CDR3 runs to 18 residues. The germline V and J ends were trimmed by 5 bases and 0 bases, with 17 bases remaining between them. As DNA, the CDR3 is TGCGCCAGCAGCGAGGACGGGCCACCCAGCTCCTATAATTCACCCCTCCACTTT. Amino acid sequence: CASSEDGPPSSYNSPLHF.

To note about this clone: Different DNA sequences within this sample yield the same CDR3. The chain carries TRBV18 and TRBJ1-2; 8 bases line up with TRBD1. Losses at the gene ends were 3 bases for V and 6 bases for J; bases not matched to a gene: 3. The CDR3 sequence is 13 residues long. Per germline, CDR1 KGHSH and CDR2 LQKENI. CDR3 bases: TGTGCCAGCTCACCCGACAGGGGTGATGGCTACACCTTC. Its translation: CASSPDRGDGYTF. Together with reference TRBV18 and TRBJ1-2, the CDR3 gives the full variable domain: NAGVMQNPRHLVRRRGQEARLRCSPMKGHSHVYWYRQLPEEGLKFMVYLQKENIIDESGMPKERFSAEFPKEGPSILRIQQVVRGDSAAYFCASSPDRGDGYTFGSGTRLTVV.

The chain has TRBV30 and TRBJ2-3; 7 bases match TRBD1. Germline assignment: CDR1 GTSNPN and CDR2 SVGIG (reference sequence). The length of the CDR3 is 14 residues. Trimming took 5 bases from V and 10 from J; bases not matched to a gene: 15. The CDR3 nucleotides read TGTGCCTGGGACACAGGGGTCCTAACCGGGTCGCAGTATTTT. The encoded protein is CAWDTGVLTGSQYF.

V is TRBV11-3 and J is TRBJ2-2; TRBD2 matches 7 bases. The CDR3 spans 13 residues. Trimming took 4 bases from V and 7 from J; bases not matched to a gene: 3. CDR1 and CDR2 from the germline V gene are SGHNT and YENEEA. The CDR3 reads CASSSGEGGELFF. In DNA, the CDR3 is TGTGCCAGCAGCTCCGGGGAGGGCGGGGAGCTGTTTTTT.

About this clone itself: This CDR3 is also generated by other DNA sequences in the sample. The chain recombines TRBV7-2 with TRBJ1-1; 7 nucleotides align to TRBD1. Germline V gives CDR1 SGHTA, CDR2 FQGNSA. The ends lost 5 bases at V and 2 bases at J; junction bases unmatched: 8. CDR3 length: 15 residues. CDR3 region: CASSPRQGGNTEAFF. CDR3 coding DNA: TGTGCCAGCAGCCCTCGACAGGGCGGAAACACTGAAGCTTTCTTT.

The rearrangement links TRBV19 to TRBJ2-7, with 8 bases that match TRBD1. Trimming removed 5 bases from V and 6 bases from J; junction bases left unmatched: 12. CDR3 length equals 15 residues. The germline V gene encodes CDR1 LNHDA and CDR2 SQIVND (reference sequence). This CDR3 reads CASSAQGAQVREQYF. In DNA, the CDR3 is TGTGCCAGTAGTGCCCAGGGGGCGCAGGTTCGCGAGCAGTACTTC.

The V and J genes are TRBV15 and TRBJ1-6, with TRBD1 as a possible D gene (5 bases). In germline, CDR1 is LNHNV, CDR2 YYDKDF (reference sequence). The CDR3 loop spans 15 amino acids. The V gene lost 2 bases and the J gene lost 9 bases, with 14 bases spanning the gap. CDR3 coding DNA: TGTGCCACCAGCAGATCGACAGAGACAATTTCACCCCTCCACTTT. This codes for CATSRSTETISPLHF.

This chain joins TRBV25-1 and TRBJ1-4; D ambiguous. Trimming took 5 bases from V and 5 from J, leaving 9 bases between them. Germline CDR1 is MGHDK and CDR2 is SYGVNS. The CDR3 has 13 amino acids. Here the CDR3 DNA reads TGTGCCAGCAGTCCTGGCGGGAATGAAAAACTGTTTTTT. This encodes CASSPGGNEKLFF. Supplemented by reference TRBV25-1 and TRBJ1-4, the full variable domain reads EADIYQTPRYLVIGTGKKITLECSQTMGHDKMYWYQQDPGMELHLIHYSYGVNSTEKGDLSSESTVSRIRTEHFPLTLESARPSHTSQYLCASSPGGNEKLFFGSGTQLSVL.

This sequence joins TRBV6-4 and TRBJ2-2; no clear D. V lost 5 bases, J lost 4 bases, and 5 bases lay in between. CDR3 size: 12 residues. Germline V lookup: CDR1 MRHNA, CDR2 SNTAGT. CDR3 in amino acids: CASSHGTGELFF. Written as DNA, the CDR3 is TGTGCCAGCAGTCACGGCACCGGGGAGCTGTTTTTT.

As regards this clone: The sample contains more than one DNA sequence encoding this CDR3. This rearrangement joins TRBV6-1 to TRBJ2-7, with D perhaps TRBD1 or TRBD2 (5 bases each). The CDR3 extends over 13 amino acids. Germline CDR1 is MNHNS and CDR2 is SASEGT. Trimming cost V 4 bases and J 2 bases, with 9 bases left between them. This CDR3 is CASSGGPAYEQYF. Here the CDR3 DNA reads TGTGCCAGCAGTGGGGGACCAGCCTACGAGCAGTACTTC.

This sequence joins TRBV5-4 and TRBJ1-2; 9 bases fit TRBD1. The germline V gene has CDR1 SGHNT and CDR2 YYREEE (reference sequence). This CDR3 spans 14 amino acids. The V gene end was trimmed by 1 base and the J gene end by 6 bases; junction bases not matched to a gene: 4. CDR3 nucleotides: TGTGCCAGCAGCTTGATGACAGGGGGTGATGGCTACACCTTC. Its protein is CASSLMTGGDGYTF.

The chain carries TRBV4-1 and TRBJ2-3, with D perhaps TRBD2 (5 bases). From germline, CDR1 is MGHRA and CDR2 YSYEKL. V gave up 4 bases and J gave up 1 base, with 15 bases separating them. The length of the CDR3 is 16 residues. As DNA, the CDR3 is TGCGCCAGCAGCCGGATTGGGCTAGCTGGCACAGATACGCAGTATTTT. This encodes CASSRIGLAGTDTQYF.